The T cell receptor beta chain described here comes from a study of CD8+CD57+ T cells in acquired aplastic anemia. The overall study: The study obtained an average of about 3.2 ug of DNA from sorted CD4+ and CD8+ cells.

Germline lookup yields CDR1 SNHLY and CDR2 FYNNEI. Trimming shortened V by 5 bases and J by 3 bases, and 14 bases separated the two germline ends. This CDR3 comprises 14 residues. Genomic DNA provided the template from which TCR beta VDJ and CDR3 profiles were obtained. TCRdb used MiXCR to reprocess the reads, holding one entry per CDR3 protein. The profile shows a few hundred thousand distinct CDR3 sequences, over 25% of them singletons. The study, taken as a whole, reports: With respect to CD8+ Simpson's diversity, patients and controls did not differ significantly.

By flow cytometry, patients selected for sequencing had shown an expansion of CD8+CD57+ cells. This clonotype was recorded a few times. Its target is unknown. The material sequenced was sorted CD4+, CD8+, or CD8+CD57+ T cells (not recorded which) from PBMCs. The rearrangement links TRBV2 to TRBJ2-7; a possible D gene is TRBD2 (5 bases). This sequence originates from a human donor with aplastic anemia. CDR3 protein: CASSLSGTHYEQYF. DNA of the CDR3: TGTGCCAGCAGTCTAAGCGGAACCCACTACGAGCAGTACTTC.